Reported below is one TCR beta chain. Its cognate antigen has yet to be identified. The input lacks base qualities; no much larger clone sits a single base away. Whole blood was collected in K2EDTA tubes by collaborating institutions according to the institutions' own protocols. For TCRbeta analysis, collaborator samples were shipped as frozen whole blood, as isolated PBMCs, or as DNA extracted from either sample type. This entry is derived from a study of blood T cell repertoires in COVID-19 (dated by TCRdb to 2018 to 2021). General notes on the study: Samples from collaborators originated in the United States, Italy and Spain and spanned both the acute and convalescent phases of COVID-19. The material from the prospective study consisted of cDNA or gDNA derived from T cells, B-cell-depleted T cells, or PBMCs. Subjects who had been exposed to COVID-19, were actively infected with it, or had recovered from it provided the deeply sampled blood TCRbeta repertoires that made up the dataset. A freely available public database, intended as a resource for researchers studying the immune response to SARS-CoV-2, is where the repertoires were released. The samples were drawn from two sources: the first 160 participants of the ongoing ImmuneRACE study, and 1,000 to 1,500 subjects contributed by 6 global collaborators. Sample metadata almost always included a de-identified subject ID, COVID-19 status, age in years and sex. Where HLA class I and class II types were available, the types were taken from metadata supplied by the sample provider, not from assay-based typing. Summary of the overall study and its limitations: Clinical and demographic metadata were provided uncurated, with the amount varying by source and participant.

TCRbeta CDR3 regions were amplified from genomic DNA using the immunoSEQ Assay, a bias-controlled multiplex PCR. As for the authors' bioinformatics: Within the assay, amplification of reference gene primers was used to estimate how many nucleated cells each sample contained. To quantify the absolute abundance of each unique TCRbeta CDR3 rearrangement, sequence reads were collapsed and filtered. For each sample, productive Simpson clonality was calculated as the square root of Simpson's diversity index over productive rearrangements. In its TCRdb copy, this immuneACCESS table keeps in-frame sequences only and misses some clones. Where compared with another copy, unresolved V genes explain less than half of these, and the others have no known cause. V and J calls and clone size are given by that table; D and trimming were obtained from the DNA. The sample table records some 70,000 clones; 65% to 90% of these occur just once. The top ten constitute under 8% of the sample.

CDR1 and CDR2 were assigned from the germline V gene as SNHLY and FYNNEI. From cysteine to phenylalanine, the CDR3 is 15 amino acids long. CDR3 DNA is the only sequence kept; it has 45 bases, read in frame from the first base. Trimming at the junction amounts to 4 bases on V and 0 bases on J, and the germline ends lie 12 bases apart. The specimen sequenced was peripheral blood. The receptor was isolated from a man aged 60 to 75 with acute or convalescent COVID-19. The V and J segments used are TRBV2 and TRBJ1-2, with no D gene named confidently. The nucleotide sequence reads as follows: TGTGCCAGCAGTGCCTCGACGGGAGCTAACTATGGCTACACCTTC. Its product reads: CASSASTGANYGYTF.